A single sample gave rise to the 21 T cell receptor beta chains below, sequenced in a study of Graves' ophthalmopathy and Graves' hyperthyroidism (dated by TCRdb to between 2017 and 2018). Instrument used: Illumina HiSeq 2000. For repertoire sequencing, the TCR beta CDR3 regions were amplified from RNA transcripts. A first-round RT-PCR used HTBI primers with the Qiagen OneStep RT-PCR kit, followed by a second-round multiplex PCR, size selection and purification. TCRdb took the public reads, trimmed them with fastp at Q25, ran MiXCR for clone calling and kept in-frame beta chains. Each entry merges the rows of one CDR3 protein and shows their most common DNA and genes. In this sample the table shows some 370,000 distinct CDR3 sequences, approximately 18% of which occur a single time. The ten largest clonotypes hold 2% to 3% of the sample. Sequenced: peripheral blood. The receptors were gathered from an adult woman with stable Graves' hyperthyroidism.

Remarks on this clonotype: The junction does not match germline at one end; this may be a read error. The CDR3 DNA is TGTGCCAGCAGTTCCTTACAACAGGGGGGGCCCAAAAACATTAAGTACTTC. It encodes CASSSLQQGGPKNIKYF. The chain combines TRBV12-3 or TRBV12-4 with TRBJ2-4, with D perhaps matching TRBD1 (8 bases). The CDR3 loop spans 17 amino acids.

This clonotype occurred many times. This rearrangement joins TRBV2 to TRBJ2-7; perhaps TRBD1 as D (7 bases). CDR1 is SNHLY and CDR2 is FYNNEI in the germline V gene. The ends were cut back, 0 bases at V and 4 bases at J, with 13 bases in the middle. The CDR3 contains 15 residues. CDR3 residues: CASSEAGRGAYEQYF. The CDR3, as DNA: TGTGCCAGCAGTGAAGCAGGCAGGGGGGCATACGAGCAGTACTTC. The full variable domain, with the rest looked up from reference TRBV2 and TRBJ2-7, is EPEVTQTPSHQVTQMGQEVILRCVPISNHLYFYWYRQILGQKVEFLVSFYNNEISEKSEIFDDQFSVERPDGSNFTLKIRSTKLEDSAMYFCASSEAGRGAYEQYFGPGTRLTVT.

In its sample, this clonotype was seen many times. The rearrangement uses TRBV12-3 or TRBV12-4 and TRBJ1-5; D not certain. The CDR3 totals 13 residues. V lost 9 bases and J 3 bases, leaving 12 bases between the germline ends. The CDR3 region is CASAPSNNQPQHF. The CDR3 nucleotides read TGTGCCAGTGCCCCTAGTAACAATCAGCCCCAGCATTTT.

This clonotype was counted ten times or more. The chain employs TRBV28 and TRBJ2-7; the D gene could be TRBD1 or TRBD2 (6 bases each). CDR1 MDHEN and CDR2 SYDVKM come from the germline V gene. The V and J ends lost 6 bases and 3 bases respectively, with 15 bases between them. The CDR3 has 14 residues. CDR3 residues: CASRKGGTLYEQYF. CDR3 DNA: TGTGCCAGCAGAAAAGGGGGGACCCTCTACGAGCAGTACTTC.

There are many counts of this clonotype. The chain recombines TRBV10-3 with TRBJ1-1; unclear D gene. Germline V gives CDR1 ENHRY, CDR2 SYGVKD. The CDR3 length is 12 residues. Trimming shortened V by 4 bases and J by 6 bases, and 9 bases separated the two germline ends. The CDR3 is CAISGDGPEAFF. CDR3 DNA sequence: TGTGCCATCAGTGGGGATGGGCCTGAAGCTTTCTTT.

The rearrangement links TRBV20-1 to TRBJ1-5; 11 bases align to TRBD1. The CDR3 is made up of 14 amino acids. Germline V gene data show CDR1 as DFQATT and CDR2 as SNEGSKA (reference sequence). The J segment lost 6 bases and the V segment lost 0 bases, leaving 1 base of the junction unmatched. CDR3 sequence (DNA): TGCAGTGCTAGAGATGGGACAGGGGGTCAGCCCCAGCATTTT. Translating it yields CSARDGTGGQPQHF.

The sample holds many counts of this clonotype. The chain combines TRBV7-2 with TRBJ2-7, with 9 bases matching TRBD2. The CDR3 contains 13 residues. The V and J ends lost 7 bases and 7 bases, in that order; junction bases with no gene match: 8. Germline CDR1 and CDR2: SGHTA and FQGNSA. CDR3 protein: CASIAAGGREQYF. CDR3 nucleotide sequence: TGTGCCAGCATCGCAGCGGGAGGAAGGGAGCAGTACTTC. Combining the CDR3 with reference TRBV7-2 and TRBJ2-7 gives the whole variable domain GAGVSQSPSNKVTEKGKDVELRCDPISGHTALYWYRQSLGQGLEFLIYFQGNSAPDKSGLPSDRFSAERTGGSVSTLTIQRTQQEDSAVYLCASIAAGGREQYFGPGTRLTVT.

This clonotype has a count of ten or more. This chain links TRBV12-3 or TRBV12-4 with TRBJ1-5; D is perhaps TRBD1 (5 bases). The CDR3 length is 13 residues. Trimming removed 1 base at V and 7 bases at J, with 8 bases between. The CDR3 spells CASSLDRYQPQHF. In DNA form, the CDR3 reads TGTGCCAGCAGTTTAGACAGGTACCAGCCCCAGCATTTT.

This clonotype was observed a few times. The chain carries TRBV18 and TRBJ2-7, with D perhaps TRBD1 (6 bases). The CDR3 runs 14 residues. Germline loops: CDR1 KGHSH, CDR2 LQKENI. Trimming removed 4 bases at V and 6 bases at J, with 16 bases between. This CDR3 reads CASSQGVAPREQYF. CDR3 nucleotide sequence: TGTGCCAGCTCACAGGGGGTTGCGCCTCGCGAGCAGTACTTC.

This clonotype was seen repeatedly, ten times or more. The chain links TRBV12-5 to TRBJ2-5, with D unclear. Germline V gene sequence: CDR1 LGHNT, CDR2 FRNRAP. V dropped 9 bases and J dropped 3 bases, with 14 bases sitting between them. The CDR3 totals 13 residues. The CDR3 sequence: CASSSGPKETQYF. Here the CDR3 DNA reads TGTGCTAGCTCATCCGGACCCAAAGAGACCCAGTACTTC.

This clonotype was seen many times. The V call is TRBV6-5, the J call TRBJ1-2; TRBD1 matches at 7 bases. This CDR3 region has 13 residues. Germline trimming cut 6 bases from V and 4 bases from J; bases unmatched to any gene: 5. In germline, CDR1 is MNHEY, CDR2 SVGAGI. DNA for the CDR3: TGTGCCAGCAGGAGGGACAGTTTCTATGGCTACACCTTC. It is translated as CASRRDSFYGYTF.

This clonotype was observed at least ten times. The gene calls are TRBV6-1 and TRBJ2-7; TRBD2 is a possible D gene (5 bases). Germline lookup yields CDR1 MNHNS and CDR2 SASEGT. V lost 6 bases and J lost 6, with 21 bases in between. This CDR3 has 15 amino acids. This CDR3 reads CASRTDGLLPGEQYF. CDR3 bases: TGTGCCAGCAGGACCGATGGACTGCTACCCGGCGAGCAGTACTTC.

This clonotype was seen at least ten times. The CDR3 nucleotides are TGCAGTGCTCTCCCCCTAACTTTCTCCTACAATGAGCAGTTCTTC. Translation gives CSALPLTFSYNEQFF. The chain carries TRBV20-1 and TRBJ2-1; D unclear. The V end was cut by 5 bases, the J end by 0 bases, with 14 bases between. The CDR3 runs to 15 residues. Germline V lookup: CDR1 DFQATT, CDR2 SNEGSKA (reference sequence).

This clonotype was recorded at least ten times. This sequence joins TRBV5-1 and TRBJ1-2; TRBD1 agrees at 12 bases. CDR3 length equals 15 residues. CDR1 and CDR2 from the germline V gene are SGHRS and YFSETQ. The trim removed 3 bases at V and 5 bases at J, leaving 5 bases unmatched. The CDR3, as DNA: TGCGCCAGCAGCTCGGGACAGGGGGCAGGGTATGGCTACACCTTC. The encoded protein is CASSSGQGAGYGYTF.

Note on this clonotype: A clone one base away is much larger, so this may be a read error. CDR3 in DNA: TGCAGCGCTAAGGACAGGGCGGATGAAGCTTGCTTT. This translates into CSAKDRADEACF. V usage is TRBV29-1 and J usage is TRBJ1-1; TRBD1 matches 8 bases. Germline V CDR1 and CDR2: SQVTM, ANQGSEA. The CDR3 contains 12 residues.

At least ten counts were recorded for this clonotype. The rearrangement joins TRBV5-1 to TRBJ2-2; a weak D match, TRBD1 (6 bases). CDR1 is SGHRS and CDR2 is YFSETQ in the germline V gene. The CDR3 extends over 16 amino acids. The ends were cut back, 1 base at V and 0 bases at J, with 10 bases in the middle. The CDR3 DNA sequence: TGCGCCAGCAGCTTGATCAGGGGCCCGAACACCGGGGAGCTGTTTTTT. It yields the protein CASSLIRGPNTGELFF.

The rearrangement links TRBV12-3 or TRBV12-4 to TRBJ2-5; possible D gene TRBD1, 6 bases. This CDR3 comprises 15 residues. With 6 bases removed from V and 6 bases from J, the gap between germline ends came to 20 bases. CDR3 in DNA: TGTGCCAGCAGCCTGTCTCCGGACAGCTGGCAGACCCAGTACTTC. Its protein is CASSLSPDSWQTQYF.

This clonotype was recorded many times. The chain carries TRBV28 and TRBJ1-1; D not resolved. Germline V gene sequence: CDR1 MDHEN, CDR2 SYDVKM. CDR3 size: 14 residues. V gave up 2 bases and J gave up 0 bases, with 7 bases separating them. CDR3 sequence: CASSLREMNTEAFF. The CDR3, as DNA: TGTGCCAGCAGTTTAAGGGAGATGAACACTGAAGCTTTCTTT.

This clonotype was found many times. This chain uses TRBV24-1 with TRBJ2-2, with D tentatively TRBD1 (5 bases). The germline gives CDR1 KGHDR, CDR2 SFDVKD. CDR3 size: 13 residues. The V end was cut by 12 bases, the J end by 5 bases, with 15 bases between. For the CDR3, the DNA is TGTGCCCCCCGGACACTGGGGACCGGGGAGCTGTTTTTT. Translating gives CAPRTLGTGELFF.

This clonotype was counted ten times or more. The CDR3 nucleotides read TGTGCCAGCAGCCTACAGGGTGGCCCAAATTCACCCCTCCACTTT. Encoded protein: CASSLQGGPNSPLHF. The chain couples TRBV7-9 to TRBJ1-6, with D perhaps matching TRBD1 (6 bases). The V gene's germline CDR1 is SEHNR and CDR2 FQNEAQ (reference sequence). With 5 bases removed from V and 7 bases from J, the gap between germline ends came to 15 bases. The CDR3 is 15 amino acids.

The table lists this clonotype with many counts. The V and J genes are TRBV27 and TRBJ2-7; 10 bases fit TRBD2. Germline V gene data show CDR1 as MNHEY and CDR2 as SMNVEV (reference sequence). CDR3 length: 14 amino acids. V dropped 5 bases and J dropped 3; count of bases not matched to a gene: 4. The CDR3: CASSPRTSGYEQYF. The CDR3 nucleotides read TGTGCCAGCAGTCCTAGGACTAGCGGCTACGAGCAGTACTTC.